These T cell receptor beta chains were read from a single sample in a study of CD8+ T cells in alopecia areata. Using immunoSEQ multiplex PCR, the repertoire was profiled, and TCRdb retains in-frame clones only, with some absent. Here the sample spans roughly 140,000 clones, less than 75% being singletons. Sequencing was performed on CD8+ T cells sorted from blood. Receptors originate from a human donor in good health. CDR3s include the opening cysteine and the closing phenylalanine or tryptophan. D genes are given only for firm matches. Part of the rows lack a size; the others show once, few, many or a class for expanded clones.

j_gene: TRBJ1-1
d_gene: TRBD1
v_gene: TRBV9
abundance: NA
CDR3nt: TGTGCCAGCAGCCCCGGACAGGGGTGGACTGAAGCTTTCTTT
CDR3aa: CASSPGQGWTEAFF

j_gene: TRBJ1-5
d_gene: TRBD1
v_gene: TRBV4-1
abundance: NA
CDR3nt: TGCGCCAGCAGCCAGTACAGGGGAAGCAATCAGCCCCAGCATTTT
CDR3aa: CASSQYRGSNQPQHF

j_gene: TRBJ2-3
d_gene: TRBD2
v_gene: TRBV30
abundance: NA
CDR3nt: TGTGCCTGGAGCGAGCAAGCGGGAGAGGAAGATACGCAGTATTTT
CDR3aa: CAWSEQAGEEDTQYF

j_gene: TRBJ2-7
d_gene: TRBD1
v_gene: TRBV7-9
abundance: NA
CDR3nt: TGTGCCAGCAGCTTAGTGGGACAGGGGGCCGTAAGGTACGAGCAGTACTTC
CDR3aa: CASSLVGQGAVRYEQYF

j_gene: TRBJ1-1
d_gene: TRBD1
v_gene: TRBV15
abundance: NA
CDR3nt: TGTGCCACCAGCAGAGATTTCGGACAGGGAATTTGGGCTTTCTTT
CDR3aa: CATSRDFGQGIWAFF

j_gene: TRBJ1-2
d_gene: NA
v_gene: TRBV4-1
abundance: few
CDR3nt: TGCGCCAGCAGCCAAGATGCTACTAACTATGGCTACACCTTC
CDR3aa: CASSQDATNYGYTF

j_gene: TRBJ2-3
d_gene: TRBD2
v_gene: TRBV11-2
abundance: few
CDR3nt: TGTGCCAGCAGCCTCCTAGCGGGAAGCACAGATACGCAGTATTTT
CDR3aa: CASSLLAGSTDTQYF

j_gene: TRBJ2-3
d_gene: NA
v_gene: TRBV10-3
abundance: NA
CDR3nt: TGTGCCATCAGTGTTAAGTCCACAGATACGCAGTATTTT
CDR3aa: CAISVKSTDTQYF

j_gene: TRBJ2-7
d_gene: NA
v_gene: TRBV15
abundance: NA
CDR3nt: TGTGCCACCAGCAGAGTGGGCGGACTGAGCTCCTACGAGCAGTACTTC
CDR3aa: CATSRVGGLSSYEQYF

j_gene: TRBJ2-1
d_gene: NA
v_gene: TRBV6-6
abundance: NA
CDR3nt: TGTGCCAGCAGTGCGGGACTCTCCTACAATGAGCAGTTCTTC
CDR3aa: CASSAGLSYNEQFF

j_gene: TRBJ2-2
d_gene: NA
v_gene: TRBV2
abundance: NA
CDR3nt: TGTGCCAGCTCCTGGGGGCCGGGCACCGGGGAGCTGTTTTTT
CDR3aa: CASSWGPGTGELFF

j_gene: TRBJ2-3
d_gene: NA
v_gene: TRBV5-4
abundance: NA
CDR3nt: TGTGCCAGCAGCTTGGACACAGATACGCAGTATTTT
CDR3aa: CASSLDTDTQYF

j_gene: TRBJ2-7
d_gene: NA
v_gene: TRBV29-1
abundance: NA
CDR3nt: TGCAGCGTAAATGAAGACTACGAGCAGTACTTC
CDR3aa: CSVNEDYEQYF

j_gene: TRBJ1-1
d_gene: TRBD1
v_gene: TRBV10-2
abundance: NA
CDR3nt: TGCGCCAGCAGTGAGTCCAGGACCCGGGACAGTTCGAACACTGAAGCTTTCTTT
CDR3aa: CASSESRTRDSSNTEAFF

j_gene: TRBJ2-2
d_gene: NA
v_gene: TRBV4-1
abundance: few
CDR3nt: TGCGCCAGCAGCCAAGTGGGGGGAGTGGCCGGGGAGCTGTTTTTT
CDR3aa: CASSQVGGVAGELFF

j_gene: TRBJ1-2
d_gene: NA
v_gene: TRBV28
abundance: few
CDR3nt: TGTGCCAGCGTTGGGATGGGCGGTTATGGCTACACCTTC
CDR3aa: CASVGMGGYGYTF

j_gene: TRBJ2-6
d_gene: NA
v_gene: TRBV15
abundance: NA
CDR3nt: TGTGCCACCAGCCCCTGGGGCCAGAGGCAGCTCCGGGCCAACGTCCTGACTTTC
CDR3aa: CATSPWGQRQLRANVLTF

j_gene: TRBJ2-1
d_gene: TRBD2
v_gene: TRBV5-1
abundance: NA
CDR3nt: TGCGCCAGCAGCCTGGGACTAGCGGTAGATGAGCAGTTCTTC
CDR3aa: CASSLGLAVDEQFF

j_gene: TRBJ2-2
d_gene: NA
v_gene: TRBV2
abundance: NA
CDR3nt: TGTGCCAGCAGGTTCACAGGGTACACCGGGGAGCTGTTTTTT
CDR3aa: CASRFTGYTGELFF

j_gene: TRBJ2-7
d_gene: TRBD2
v_gene: TRBV28
abundance: NA
CDR3nt: TGTGCCAGCAGTTTACTAGCGGGCACTACCTACGAGCAGTACTTC
CDR3aa: CASSLLAGTTYEQYF

j_gene: TRBJ1-2
d_gene: TRBD1
v_gene: TRBV29-1
abundance: NA
CDR3nt: TGCAGCGTTCCCCGGACAGGGAATAGCTATGGCTACACCTTC
CDR3aa: CSVPRTGNSYGYTF

j_gene: TRBJ2-1
d_gene: TRBD2
v_gene: TRBV29-1
abundance: NA
CDR3nt: TGCAGCGTTTGGTCTAGCGGGAAGAATGAGCAGTTCTTC
CDR3aa: CSVWSSGKNEQFF

j_gene: TRBJ1-1
d_gene: NA
v_gene: TRBV5-6
abundance: NA
CDR3nt: TGTGCCAGCAGCTTGGGGTCAGGGTACACTGAAGCTTTCTTT
CDR3aa: CASSLGSGYTEAFF

j_gene: TRBJ1-1
d_gene: NA
v_gene: TRBV5-6
abundance: once
CDR3nt: TGTGCCAGCAGCTTGGGTACTGAAGCTTTCTTT
CDR3aa: CASSLGTEAFF

j_gene: TRBJ1-2
d_gene: NA
v_gene: TRBV7-8
abundance: NA
CDR3nt: TGTGCCAGCAGCGCGGACGCAGACTATGATGGCTACACCTTC
CDR3aa: CASSADADYDGYTF

j_gene: TRBJ1-2
d_gene: NA
v_gene: TRBV29-1
abundance: few
CDR3nt: TGCAGCGTTGAAGATCGGAACTATGGCTACACCTTC
CDR3aa: CSVEDRNYGYTF

j_gene: TRBJ2-1
d_gene: TRBD2
v_gene: TRBV29-1
abundance: few
CDR3nt: TGCAGCGTTGTATGGAGTGGGATCGGGAGGGAGCAGTTCTTC
CDR3aa: CSVVWSGIGREQFF

j_gene: TRBJ1-1
d_gene: NA
v_gene: TRBV5-6
abundance: NA
CDR3nt: TGTGCCAGCAGCTTGTGGGTGAACACTGAAGCTTTCTTT
CDR3aa: CASSLWVNTEAFF

j_gene: TRBJ2-3
d_gene: NA
v_gene: TRBV14
abundance: many
CDR3nt: TGTGCCAGCAGCCAAGATCTCACGGTAGCTGAGGATACGCAGTATTTT
CDR3aa: CASSQDLTVAEDTQYF

j_gene: TRBJ1-1
d_gene: NA
v_gene: TRBV5-6
abundance: NA
CDR3nt: TGTGCCAGCAGCTCCGGGGACACTGAAGCTTTCTTT
CDR3aa: CASSSGDTEAFF